The present T cell receptor beta chain was sequenced within a study of T cell repertoires in cytomegalovirus infection (dated by TCRdb to between 2018 and 2021). Background for the entire study: The peptide stimulations were aimed at well-studied HLA-B-restricted epitopes as well as recently identified HLA-C-restricted CMV epitopes, whose presentation resists viral immunomodulation. Donor HLA type was relevant to the analysis, because carriage of CMV infection together with the matching HLA type was indicated by public TCR beta signatures. Overall study results and their limits: In both this cohort and an independent cohort of a few hundred donors, the cumulative frequency of public TCR beta family members distinguished carriers of CMV infection plus the relevant HLA type. The ex vivo response was dominated by HLA-C-restricted CMV-specific TCR beta clonotypes, which also provided the single most frequent clonotype in two of eight donors.

This clonotype was recorded only once. Its binding antigen is unknown. Given a much more abundant clone one base away, this may be a read error. Per the germline V gene, MNHEY is the CDR1 and SVGEGT is the CDR2. V gives up 4 bases and J gives up 0 bases, and the segment between their germline ends measures 14 bases. From its cysteine to its phenylalanine, the CDR3 spans 16 amino acids. Solely the CDR3 DNA is kept, with 48 bases framed from the first base. The sample's treatment or condition, from its label and the paper: in vitro stimulation with specific CMV peptide epitopes to enrich CMV-specific T cells. Sequenced using an Illumina HiSeq 1500. TCRdb ran its own pipeline on the public reads, namely fastp trimming at Q25 and MiXCR clone calling, and kept in-frame beta chains. When rows share a CDR3 protein, they turn into one entry using the most common DNA and genes. The sample profile shows fewer than 1,000,000 distinct CDR3 sequences; approximately 32% of them were found once. 13% of the sample is held by the ten biggest clonotypes.

The chain links TRBV6-2 or TRBV6-3 with TRBJ2-3; possibly the D gene is TRBD2, per 6 matching bases. The TCR originated in a human donor in good health (CMV status not recorded). Some clones in this sample may be carry-over from other donors' samples. The sample was cultured CD8+ T cells from PBMCs, taken from culture after CMV antigen stimulation. Read as DNA, the sequence is TGTGCCAGCAGTTTCTACGGACTATCTAGCACAGATACGCAGTATTTT. The translation is CASSFYGLSSTDTQYF.